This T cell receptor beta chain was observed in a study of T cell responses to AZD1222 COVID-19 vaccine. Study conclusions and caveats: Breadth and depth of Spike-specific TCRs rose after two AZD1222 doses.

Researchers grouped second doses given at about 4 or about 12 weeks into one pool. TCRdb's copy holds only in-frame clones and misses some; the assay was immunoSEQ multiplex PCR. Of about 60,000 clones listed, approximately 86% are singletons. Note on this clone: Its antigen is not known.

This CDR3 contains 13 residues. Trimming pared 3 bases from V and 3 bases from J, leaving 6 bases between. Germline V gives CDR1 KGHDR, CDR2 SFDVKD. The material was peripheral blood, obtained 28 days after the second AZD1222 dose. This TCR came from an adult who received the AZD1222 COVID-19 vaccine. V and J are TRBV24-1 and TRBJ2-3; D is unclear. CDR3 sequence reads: CATSDGFTDTQYF. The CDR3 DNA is TGTGCCACCAGTGATGGTTTTACAGATACGCAGTATTTT.